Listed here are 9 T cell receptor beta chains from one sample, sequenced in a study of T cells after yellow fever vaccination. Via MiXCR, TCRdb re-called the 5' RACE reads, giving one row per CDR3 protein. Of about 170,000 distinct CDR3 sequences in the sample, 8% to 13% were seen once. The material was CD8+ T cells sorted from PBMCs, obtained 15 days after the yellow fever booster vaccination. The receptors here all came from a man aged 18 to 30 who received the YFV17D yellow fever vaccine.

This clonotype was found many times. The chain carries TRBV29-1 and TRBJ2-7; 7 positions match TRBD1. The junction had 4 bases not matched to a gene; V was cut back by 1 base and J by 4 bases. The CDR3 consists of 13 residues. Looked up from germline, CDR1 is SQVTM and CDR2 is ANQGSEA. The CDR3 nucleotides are TGCAGCGTTGAAGCAATGACAGGGTACGAGCAGTACTTC. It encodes CSVEAMTGYEQYF.

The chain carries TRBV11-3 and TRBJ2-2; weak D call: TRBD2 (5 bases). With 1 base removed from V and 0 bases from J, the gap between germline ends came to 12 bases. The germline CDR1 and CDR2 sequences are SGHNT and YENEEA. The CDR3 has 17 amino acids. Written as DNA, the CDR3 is TGTGCCAGCAGCTTAGGGTTCCGGGGAGCGAACACCGGGGAGCTGTTTTTT. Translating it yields CASSLGFRGANTGELFF.

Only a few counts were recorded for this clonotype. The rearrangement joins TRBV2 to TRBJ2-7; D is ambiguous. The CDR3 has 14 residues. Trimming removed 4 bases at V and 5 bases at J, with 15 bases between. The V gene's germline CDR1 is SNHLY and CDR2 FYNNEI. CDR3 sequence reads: CASSAKISFHEQYF. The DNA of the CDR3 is TGTGCCAGCAGTGCTAAGATCTCCTTCCACGAGCAGTACTTC.

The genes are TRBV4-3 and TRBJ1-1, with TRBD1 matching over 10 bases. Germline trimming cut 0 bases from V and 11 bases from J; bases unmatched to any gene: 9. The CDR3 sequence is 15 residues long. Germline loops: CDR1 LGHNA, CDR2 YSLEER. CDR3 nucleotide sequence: TGCGCCAGCAGCCAAGACCTGTCCGGGACAGGGGAGGCTTTCTTT. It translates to CASSQDLSGTGEAFF.

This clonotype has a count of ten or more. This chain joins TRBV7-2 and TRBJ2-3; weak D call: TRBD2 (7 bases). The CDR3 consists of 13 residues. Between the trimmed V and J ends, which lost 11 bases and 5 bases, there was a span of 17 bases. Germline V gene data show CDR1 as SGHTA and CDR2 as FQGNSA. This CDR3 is CAGGAPPEDTQYF. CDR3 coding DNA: TGTGCCGGGGGGGCCCCGCCGGAAGATACGCAGTATTTT.

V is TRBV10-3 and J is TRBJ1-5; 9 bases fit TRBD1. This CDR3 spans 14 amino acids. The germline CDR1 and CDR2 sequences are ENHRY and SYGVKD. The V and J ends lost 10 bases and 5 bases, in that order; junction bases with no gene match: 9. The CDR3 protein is CATMDRGGDQPQHF. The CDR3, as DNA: TGTGCCACGATGGACAGGGGTGGAGATCAGCCCCAGCATTTT.

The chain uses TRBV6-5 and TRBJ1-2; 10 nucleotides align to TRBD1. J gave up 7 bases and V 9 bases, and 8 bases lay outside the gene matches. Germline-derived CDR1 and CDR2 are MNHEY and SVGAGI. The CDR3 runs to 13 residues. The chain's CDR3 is CASLDRGNGGYTF. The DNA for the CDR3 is TGTGCCAGTTTGGACAGGGGGAATGGTGGCTACACCTTC.

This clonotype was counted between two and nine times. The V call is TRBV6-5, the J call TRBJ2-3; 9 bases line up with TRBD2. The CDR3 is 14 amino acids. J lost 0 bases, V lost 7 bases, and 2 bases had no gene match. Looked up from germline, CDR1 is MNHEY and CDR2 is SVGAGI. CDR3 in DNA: TGTGCCAGCAAGCTAGCGGGGAGCACAGATACGCAGTATTTT. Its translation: CASKLAGSTDTQYF.

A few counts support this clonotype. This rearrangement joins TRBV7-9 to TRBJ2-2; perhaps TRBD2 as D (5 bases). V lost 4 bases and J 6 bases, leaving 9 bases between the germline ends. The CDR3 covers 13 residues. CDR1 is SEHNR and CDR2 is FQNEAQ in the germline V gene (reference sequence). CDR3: CASSYLAPGELFF. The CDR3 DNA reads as TGTGCCAGCAGCTATCTAGCTCCCGGGGAGCTGTTTTTT.